A single sample gave rise to the 23 T cell receptor beta chains below, sequenced in a study of CD8+CD57+ T cells in acquired aplastic anemia. The study profiled TCR beta VDJ and CDR3 using genomic DNA as template. TCRdb recomputed calls from the reads with MiXCR, one row per CDR3 protein. The sample yields some 410,000 distinct CDR3 sequences, approximately 70% seen once. Sequencing was performed on sorted CD4+, CD8+, or CD8+CD57+ T cells (not recorded which) from PBMCs. Receptors originate from a human donor in good health, serving as a control.

The rearrangement links TRBV20-1 to TRBJ1-2; D gene ambiguous. The CDR3 loop spans 10 amino acids. V was pared by 6 bases and J by 6 bases, with 8 bases between. CDR1 DFQATT and CDR2 SNEGSKA come from the germline V gene (reference sequence). This chain's CDR3 is CSAQTNGYTF. The CDR3 nucleotides read TGCAGTGCACAGACAAATGGCTACACCTTC.

This clonotype was recorded many times. The rearrangement links TRBV29-1 to TRBJ1-1; the D is unclear. V was clipped by 7 bases and J by 4 bases, with 13 bases between them. The CDR3 is 12 amino acids. Per the germline V gene, CDR1 is SQVTM and CDR2 is ANQGSEA. CDR3 sequence reads: CSGLEVLTEAFF. The DNA of the CDR3 is TGCAGCGGCCTCGAGGTTCTCACTGAAGCTTTCTTT.

The J gene is TRBJ1-6, the V gene TRBV9, with D possibly matching TRBD1 (5 bases). The CDR3 is 15 residues long. Germline lookup yields CDR1 SGDLS and CDR2 YYNGEE. The V and J ends lost 4 bases and 12 bases respectively, with 20 bases between them. CDR3 loop: CASSQAEADSEPLHF. The CDR3 bases are TGTGCCAGCAGCCAAGCTGAGGCCGACAGTGAACCCCTCCACTTT.

The chain uses TRBV12-3 or TRBV12-4 and TRBJ1-6, with D unclear. Trimming stripped 7 bases from V and 5 bases from J, with 18 bases between. This CDR3 contains 16 residues. This chain's CDR3 is CASTNPSGRNNSPLHF. CDR3 in DNA: TGTGCCAGCACCAACCCATCCGGACGTAATAATTCACCCCTCCACTTT.

Comment on this clonotype: Being one base from a much bigger clone, this may be a read error. The chain carries TRBV5-1 and TRBJ1-1; 7 bases agree with TRBD1. With V trimmed by 4 bases and J by 0 bases, 6 bases remained unmatched. Germline V gene lookup returns CDR1 SGHRS and CDR2 YFSETQ. This CDR3 region has 15 residues. In DNA, the CDR3 is TGCGCCAGCAGCCGGGACAGTAGTATGAACACTGAAGCTTTCTTT. Encoded protein: CASSRDSSMNTEAFF.

There are many counts of this clonotype. V is TRBV27 and J is TRBJ1-2; 8 bases align to TRBD1. Germline CDR1 MNHEY, CDR2 SMNVEV (reference sequence). The CDR3 length is 13 residues. Trimming took 5 bases from V and 6 from J; bases not matched to a gene: 5. The chain's CDR3 is CASSRRTGNGYTF. The CDR3 bases are TGTGCCAGCAGTCGCCGGACAGGGAATGGCTACACCTTC.

A note on this clonotype: Because the CDR3's place on the DNA is in doubt, the DNA is left out and the CDR3 is given as listed by TCRdb. The rearrangement uses TRBV7-3 and TRBJ1-1; the table assigns TRBD1, which was not confirmed against the DNA. The CDR3 spans 15 residues, counting both ends. In germline, CDR1 is SGHTA, CDR2 FQGTGA. The CDR3 sequence: CASSLVGQGSSAVFF.

The CDR3 DNA sequence: TGTGCCAGCAAACCTAGCTCCGCGCAGTTCTTC. It is translated as CASKPSSAQFF. V and J are TRBV2 and TRBJ2-7; tentatively, D is TRBD2 (5 bases). The J call could be wrong; TRBJ2-1 is a better fit for the DNA end. From germline, CDR1 is SNHLY and CDR2 FYNNEI. The CDR3 length is 11 residues.

The chain carries TRBV11-2 and TRBJ1-5; D perhaps matches TRBD1 (5 bases). Trimming took off 6 bases at V and 1 base at J, with 19 bases between the two ends. Germline CDR1 is SGHAT and CDR2 is FQNNGV. The CDR3 consists of 17 residues. As DNA, the CDR3 is TGTGCCAGCAGTCTAGCGATAGGGGAAGTGAGCAATCAGCCCCAGCATTTT. It specifies CASSLAIGEVSNQPQHF.

Many counts were recorded for this clonotype. The chain recombines TRBV12-3 or TRBV12-4 with TRBJ1-1, with 8 bases lining up with TRBD1. V gave up 4 bases and J gave up 2 bases; unmatched junction bases: 9. This CDR3 is 16 amino acids long. The CDR3 nucleotides read TGTGCCAGCAGTTATGCCGGACAGGGTGAAAACACTGAAGCTTTCTTT. Amino acid sequence: CASSYAGQGENTEAFF.

This clonotype was detected ten times or more. The J gene is TRBJ2-5, the V gene TRBV6-5; D unclear. The V and J ends lost 5 bases and 4 bases respectively, with 5 bases between them. The CDR3 length is 11 residues. Germline CDR1 and CDR2: MNHEY and SVGAGI. CDR3 amino acids: CASSTPETQYF. In DNA, the CDR3 is TGTGCCAGCAGTACCCCAGAGACCCAGTACTTC.

As for this clonotype: The conserved phenylalanine or tryptophan is not found at the CDR3 terminus, so this likely reflects a read error. The DNA is omitted, as the CDR3 cannot be located on it reliably, and the CDR3 follows TCRdb's listing. The chain carries TRBV9 and TRBJ1-3; the DNA was not used to check the table's D call, TRBD1. Germline-derived CDR1 and CDR2 are SGDLS and YYNGEE. From its first to its last residue, the CDR3 has 12 amino acids. The CDR3 loop reads CASSQRQGAINS.

This chain joins TRBV7-4 and TRBJ1-2; D not resolved. The CDR3 sequence is 14 residues long. The germline V gene has CDR1 SGHVT and CDR2 SQSDAQ. Trimming pared 5 bases from V and 13 bases from J, leaving 23 bases between. CDR3 in DNA: TGTGCCAGCAGCGTAGGAGCGACTAACTATTGCTCCACCTTC. Its translation: CASSVGATNYCSTF.

Of note for this clonotype: Being one base from a much bigger clone, this may be a read error. This CDR3 fails to terminate in the conserved phenylalanine or tryptophan, so it likely reflects a read error. This chain joins TRBV6-2 or TRBV6-3 and TRBJ1-6, with D unclear. Germline loops: CDR1 MNHEY, CDR2 SVGEGT. V was pared by 6 bases and J by 6 bases, with 21 bases between. CDR3 length equals 17 residues. CDR3 protein: CASRLKTSGRVNSPLHS. DNA for the CDR3: TGTGCCAGCAGATTGAAAACGTCCGGTCGGGTTAATTCACCCCTCCACTCT.

The V gene is TRBV20-1, the J gene TRBJ2-3; D unclear. CDR3 length: 12 residues. Germline CDR1 is DFQATT and CDR2 is SNEGSKA (reference sequence). Trimming took off 6 bases at V and 13 bases at J, with 20 bases between the two ends. The CDR3 loop reads CSATFLSSYKYF. The CDR3 DNA sequence: TGCAGTGCCACCTTCCTTTCCTCCTACAAGTATTTT.

As regards this clonotype: Sequence at one end of the junction differs from germline and may be a read error. V is TRBV7-2 and J is TRBJ1-2; D may be TRBD1 (6 bases). Per germline, CDR1 SGHTA and CDR2 FQGNSA. This CDR3 comprises 14 residues. The CDR3 region is CASSPSRGEQYFAF. The CDR3, as DNA: TGTGCCAGCAGCCCATCCAGGGGAGAACAGTACTTCGCGTTC.

A remark on this clonotype: Sequence at one end of the junction differs from germline and may be a read error. The genes are TRBV10-3 and TRBJ2-7; the match to TRBD1 covers 12 bases. Germline V lookup: CDR1 ENHRY, CDR2 SYGVKD. CDR3 size: 17 residues. CDR3 coding DNA: TGTGCCATCAGTGCCTTGGGGGGACAGGGGGCGCGATACGGGCAGTACTTC. The encoded protein is CAISALGGQGARYGQYF.

The rearrangement uses TRBV9 and TRBJ1-3; D gene unclear. The germline V and J ends were trimmed by 5 bases and 0 bases, with 9 bases remaining between them. Germline loops: CDR1 SGDLS, CDR2 YYNGEE. The CDR3 is 14 amino acids. CDR3: CASRRFASGNTIYF. CDR3 sequence (DNA): TGTGCCAGCAGACGATTCGCCTCTGGAAACACCATATATTTT.

V and J are TRBV7-6 and TRBJ1-1; D unresolved. Per germline, CDR1 SGHVS and CDR2 FNYEAQ. Trimming pared 5 bases from V and 14 bases from J, leaving 21 bases between. This CDR3 contains 13 residues. The CDR3 DNA is TGTGCCAGCAGCGAGCCTCCAAGGTTCGCACAGTTCTTT. This sequence encodes CASSEPPRFAQFF.

This clonotype came up many times. This chain joins TRBV10-3 and TRBJ1-1; 9 positions agree with TRBD1. The germline CDR1 and CDR2 sequences are ENHRY and SYGVKD. The CDR3 consists of 14 residues. V lost 6 bases, J lost 1 base, and 3 bases stayed unmatched. For the CDR3, the DNA is TGTGCCATCAGGGGACAGGGCGAGAACACTGAAGCTTTCTTT. It translates to CAIRGQGENTEAFF.

This clonotype was recorded many times. The chain couples TRBV18 to TRBJ1-5; TRBD1 matches 7 bases. The CDR3 sequence is 14 residues long. Germline assignment: CDR1 KGHSH and CDR2 LQKENI. Unmatched junction bases numbered 7, after V lost 6 bases and J lost 5 bases. CDR3 residues: CASSDRDTDQPQHF. In DNA, the CDR3 is TGTGCCAGCTCTGACAGGGATACGGATCAGCCCCAGCATTTT.

This clonotype was picked up a small number of times. V gene TRBV15 combines with J gene TRBJ2-7; D remains ambiguous. The CDR3 totals 13 residues. Trimming stripped 0 bases from V and 6 bases from J, with 9 bases between. Germline CDR1 LNHNV, CDR2 YYDKDF (reference sequence). The chain's CDR3 is CATSRDPEGEQYF. Here the CDR3 DNA reads TGTGCCACCAGCAGAGATCCCGAAGGCGAGCAGTACTTC.

This rearrangement joins TRBV2 to TRBJ2-3; D is tentatively TRBD1 or TRBD2 (6 bases each). Trimming took 9 bases from V and 1 from J, leaving 17 bases between them. CDR1 SNHLY and CDR2 FYNNEI come from the germline V gene. This CDR3 contains 15 residues. CDR3 protein: CARRGVHGGTDTQYF. The CDR3 nucleotides are TGTGCCAGGAGGGGGGTGCACGGTGGCACAGATACGCAGTATTTT.